One sample yielded the 10 T cell receptor beta chains listed below, sequenced in a study of CD8+ T cells in alopecia areata. Treatment: oral pan-JAK inhibitor, 5-10 mg twice daily. In each case, RNA was isolated and then reverse transcribed into cDNA as the sequencing template. Here immunoSEQ multiplex PCR was the method, and the copy in TCRdb shows in-frame clones only, minus some. The sample gives over 200,000 clones, around 65% of which show up once; 4% to 4.5% is in the top ten. Sample: CD4+ T cells sorted from blood, taken at week 4, from a patient treated with tofacitinib. The receptors here all came from a human donor with alopecia areata.

This clone was detected only a few times. The V and J genes are TRBV5-1 and TRBJ1-2; 8 nucleotides align to TRBD1. The CDR3 runs 14 residues. Germline trimming cut 4 bases from V and 6 bases from J; bases unmatched to any gene: 8. The germline gives CDR1 SGHRS, CDR2 YFSETQ. This chain's CDR3 is CASSMGQAGDGYTF. DNA for the CDR3: TGCGCCAGCAGCATGGGACAGGCGGGGGATGGCTACACCTTC.

CDR3: CASLRGGGAGNQPQHF. Here the CDR3 DNA reads TGTGCCAGCTTACGTGGGGGGGGCGCGGGCAATCAGCCCCAGCATTTT. This sequence joins TRBV28 and TRBJ1-5; tentative D call: TRBD1 (6 bases). The germline V and J ends were trimmed by 8 bases and 2 bases, with 19 bases remaining between them. CDR1 and CDR2 (germline): MDHEN, SYDVKM. This CDR3 has 16 residues.

In its sample, this clone was seen once. The genes are TRBV18 and TRBJ1-1, with D uncertain. Germline assignment: CDR1 KGHSH and CDR2 LQKENI. Trimming removed 4 bases at V and 7 bases at J, with 10 bases between. The CDR3 length is 12 residues. CDR3 protein: CASSRYSSEAFF. The CDR3 coding sequence is TGTGCCAGCTCACGGTATTCTAGTGAAGCTTTCTTT.

The table lists this clone with a few counts. This rearrangement joins TRBV29-1 to TRBJ1-5; 7 bases agree with TRBD1. This CDR3 contains 13 residues. With 6 bases clipped from V and 3 bases from J, the junction kept 5 bases outside the gene matches. Germline V gives CDR1 SQVTM, CDR2 ANQGSEA. The CDR3 coding sequence is TGCAGCGTCACAGGGGATCCCAATCAGCCCCAGCATTTT. Amino acid sequence: CSVTGDPNQPQHF.

The chain uses TRBV6-5 and TRBJ1-4; D gene unclear. The CDR3 length is 12 residues. The germline V and J ends were trimmed by 4 bases and 8 bases, with 8 bases remaining between them. Germline assignment: CDR1 MNHEY and CDR2 SVGAGI. The CDR3 loop is CASSLEREKLFF. The CDR3 nucleotides are TGTGCCAGCAGTTTGGAACGGGAAAAACTGTTTTTT.

This CDR3 is CASSQDWAAGPYEQYF. DNA for the CDR3: TGCGCCAGCAGCCAAGATTGGGCAGCCGGACCCTACGAGCAGTACTTC. The chain uses TRBV4-3 and TRBJ2-7; D is unclear. Germline CDR1 LGHNA, CDR2 YSLEER. The CDR3 runs to 16 residues. Trimming pared 0 bases from V and 2 bases from J, leaving 14 bases between.

The chain combines TRBV30 with TRBJ1-6; tentatively, D is TRBD1 (5 bases). Germline V gives CDR1 GTSNPN, CDR2 SVGIG (reference sequence). The CDR3 loop spans 14 amino acids. The ends were cut back, 5 bases at V and 4 bases at J, with 12 bases in the middle. CDR3 nucleotides: TGTGCCTGGGGACGGGACGGATATAATTCACCCCTCCACTTT. Protein sequence: CAWGRDGYNSPLHF.

The chain employs TRBV29-1 and TRBJ1-1; D remains unclear. V lost 1 base to trimming and J lost 0 bases, with 6 bases between them. CDR1 and CDR2 from the germline V gene are SQVTM and ANQGSEA. The CDR3 consists of 13 residues. The CDR3 DNA sequence: TGCAGCGTTGAAGTTTACATGAACACTGAAGCTTTCTTT. It is translated as CSVEVYMNTEAFF. The full variable domain, its missing parts supplied by reference TRBV29-1 and TRBJ1-1, is SAVISQKPSRDICQRGTSLTIQCQVDSQVTMMFWYRQQPGQSLTLIATANQGSEATYESGFVIDKFPISRPNLTFSTLTVSNMSPEDSSIYLCSVEVYMNTEAFFGQGTRLTVV.

This chain joins TRBV5-1 and TRBJ2-2; D uncertain. The V end was cut by 0 bases, the J end by 6 bases, with 3 bases between. In germline, CDR1 is SGHRS, CDR2 YFSETQ. This CDR3 is built from 12 residues. The CDR3 DNA sequence: TGCGCCAGCAGCTTGGGGGCCGGGGAGCTGTTTTTT. This codes for CASSLGAGELFF.

In its sample, this clone was seen once. The chain couples TRBV29-1 to TRBJ1-5; D not certain. The CDR3 has 10 amino acids. V dropped 5 bases and J dropped 7 bases, with 6 bases sitting between them. CDR1 is SQVTM, CDR2 ANQGSEA, per germline. The CDR3 spells CSVPNQPQHF. The CDR3 DNA follows: TGCAGCGTTCCGAACCAGCCCCAGCATTTT.